A single sample is the source of the 4 T cell receptor beta chains below, sequenced in a study of blood T cell repertoires in COVID-19. Using immunoSEQ multiplex PCR, the repertoire was profiled, and TCRdb retains in-frame clones only, with some absent. The data show more than 95,000 clones, nearly 90% seen once. Source material: peripheral blood. These receptors all stem from a man in his forties or fifties in a cohort sampled during active COVID-19.

V is TRBV25-1 and J is TRBJ1-4, with a weak D call TRBD1 (5 bases). This CDR3 region has 13 residues. Per germline, CDR1 MGHDK and CDR2 SYGVNS. The V and J ends lost 8 bases and 5 bases respectively, with 12 bases between them. CDR3 residues: CASQGFGNEKLFF. As DNA, the CDR3 is TGTGCCAGCCAGGGCTTCGGAAATGAAAAACTGTTTTTT.

CDR3 sequence reads: CASSLTQGLYTGELFF. In DNA form, the CDR3 reads TGTGCCAGCAGCCTAACACAGGGGCTATACACCGGGGAGCTGTTTTTT. V usage is TRBV3-1 (or the pseudogene TRBV3-2) and J usage is TRBJ2-2; 7 bases are a match to TRBD1. V lost 4 bases to trimming and J lost 3 bases; unmatched junction nucleotides: 8. The CDR3 is 16 amino acids. Germline lookup yields CDR1 LGHDT and CDR2 YNNKEL (reference sequence).

The genes are TRBV5-6 and TRBJ1-3; TRBD1 aligns across 7 bases. This CDR3 comprises 16 residues. Germline CDR1 and CDR2: SGHDT and YYEEEE. V trimming: 2 bases; J trimming: 3 bases; junction bases outside the gene matches: 8. The CDR3 is CASSFQTGQGGNTIYF. CDR3 nucleotide sequence: TGTGCCAGCAGCTTTCAGACAGGGCAGGGTGGAAACACCATATATTTT.

The chain couples TRBV29-1 to TRBJ2-1; D possibly corresponds to TRBD1 (6 bases). This CDR3 contains 15 residues. With 6 bases removed from V and 0 bases from J, the gap between germline ends came to 15 bases. Germline V gives CDR1 SQVTM, CDR2 ANQGSEA. CDR3 nucleotides: TGCAGCGTCCCTGAACAGGGACCCTCCTACAATGAGCAGTTCTTC. Protein product: CSVPEQGPSYNEQFF.